The source of this TCR beta chain is a study of blood T cells in healthy people across ages. General observations from the study: In long-lived donors, naive CD4+ cell counts and diversity exceeded those of aged donors. Older age went with lower TCR beta diversity per million T cells, in a roughly linear way.

Trimming at V came to 5 bases and at J to 2 bases, leaving 18 bases not matched to a gene. The length of the CDR3 is 21 residues. CDR1 and CDR2 from the germline V gene are MGHRA and YSYEKL. Combining a sample-barcoded 5' primer with a J-beta primer mix, a second PCR ran for roughly 7 to 12 cycles. TCRdb re-called the 5' RACE reads through MiXCR, storing one row per CDR3 protein. The data show around 1,600,000 distinct CDR3 sequences, approximately 43% seen once. This clonotype has only a few counts. Its matching antigen is unknown. The TCR comes from a woman aged 18-29 years in good health. The sample was blood. The chain has TRBV4-1 and TRBJ2-1, with 13 bases matching TRBD2. This CDR3 is CASSTDRPTSGRRSAYNEQFF. In nucleotides, the CDR3 is TGCGCCAGCAGCACAGATCGACCGACTAGCGGGAGGAGGTCGGCCTACAATGAGCAGTTCTTC.